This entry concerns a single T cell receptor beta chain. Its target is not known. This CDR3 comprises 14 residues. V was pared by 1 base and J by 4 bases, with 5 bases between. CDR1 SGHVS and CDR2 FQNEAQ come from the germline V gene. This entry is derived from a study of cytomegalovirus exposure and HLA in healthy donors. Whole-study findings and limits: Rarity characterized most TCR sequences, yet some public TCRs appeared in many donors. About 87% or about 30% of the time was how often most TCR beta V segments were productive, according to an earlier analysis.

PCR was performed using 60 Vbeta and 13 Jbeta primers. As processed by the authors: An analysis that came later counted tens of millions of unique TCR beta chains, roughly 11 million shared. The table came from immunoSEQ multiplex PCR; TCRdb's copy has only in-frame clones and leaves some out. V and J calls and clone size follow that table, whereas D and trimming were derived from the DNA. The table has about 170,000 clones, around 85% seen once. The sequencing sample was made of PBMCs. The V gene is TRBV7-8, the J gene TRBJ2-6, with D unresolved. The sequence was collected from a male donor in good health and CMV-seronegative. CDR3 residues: CASSLEAGANVLTF. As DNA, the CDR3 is TGTGCCAGCAGCTTAGAAGCCGGGGCCAACGTCCTGACTTTC.